The clone carrying this T cell receptor beta chain was detected ten times or more. This sample's time point: newly diagnosed GD, antithyroid drugs for less than 3 months. From PBMCs, RNA was extracted and then used to make the TCR library. The sample originates from a study of regulatory T cells in long-lasting Graves disease. V was clipped by 3 bases and J by 9 bases; unmatched bases: 6. CDR1 and CDR2 (germline): KGHSH, LQKENI. This CDR3 has 15 residues. Arm-PCR of CDR3 regions with iRepertoire HTBI primers generated TCR beta libraries. A single record per CDR3 protein comes from TCRdb applying MiXCR to the multiplex PCR reads. The repertoire has about 350,000 distinct CDR3 sequences, 15% to 20% of them found once; the top ten carry about 19%. These same records also appear under a second study, on T cells in Graves' hyperthyroidism and ophthalmopathy.

The chain has TRBV18 and TRBJ1-6, with 9 bases that match TRBD1. The sequence came from a woman aged 18-29 years with Graves disease. The specimen comprised peripheral blood mononuclear cells (PBMCs), sampled at new diagnosis, from a patient treated with antithyroid drugs. Written as DNA, the CDR3 is TGTGCCAGCTCACCCCCGGGACAGGGAACTTCACCCCTCCACTTT. The encoded protein is CASSPPGQGTSPLHF.